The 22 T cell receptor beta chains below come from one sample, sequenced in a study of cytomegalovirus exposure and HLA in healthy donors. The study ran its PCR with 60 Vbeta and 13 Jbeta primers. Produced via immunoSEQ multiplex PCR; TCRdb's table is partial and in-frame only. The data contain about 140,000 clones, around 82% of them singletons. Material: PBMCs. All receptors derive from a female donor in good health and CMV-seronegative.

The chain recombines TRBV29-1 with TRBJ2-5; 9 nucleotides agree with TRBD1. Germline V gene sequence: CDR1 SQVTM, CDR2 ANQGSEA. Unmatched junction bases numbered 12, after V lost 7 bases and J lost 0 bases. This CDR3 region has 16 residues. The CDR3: CSAVPGTGRDQETQYF. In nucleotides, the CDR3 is TGCAGCGCCGTACCCGGGACAGGGAGAGACCAAGAGACCCAGTACTTC.

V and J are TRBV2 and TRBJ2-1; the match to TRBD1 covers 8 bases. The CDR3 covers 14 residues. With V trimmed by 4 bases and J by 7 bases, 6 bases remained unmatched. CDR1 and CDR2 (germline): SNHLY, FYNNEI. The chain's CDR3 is CASSGQGHVNEQFF. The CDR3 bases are TGTGCCAGCAGTGGACAGGGGCACGTAAATGAGCAGTTCTTC.

For the CDR3, the DNA is TGCGCCAGCAGCTCCCGAAGAAGCTTGGATGGCTACACCTTC. Protein: CASSSRRSLDGYTF. This rearrangement joins TRBV5-1 to TRBJ1-2; D uncertain. Germline values: CDR1 SGHRS, CDR2 YFSETQ. The CDR3 is 14 amino acids. V lost 3 bases and J 6 bases, leaving 15 bases between the germline ends.

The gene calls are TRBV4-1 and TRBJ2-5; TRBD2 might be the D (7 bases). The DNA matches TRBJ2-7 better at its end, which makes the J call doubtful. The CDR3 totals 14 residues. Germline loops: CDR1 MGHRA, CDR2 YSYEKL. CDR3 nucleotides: TGCGCCAGCAGCCAAAGGGGGGGGTTTAACGAGCAGTACTTC. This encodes CASSQRGGFNEQYF.

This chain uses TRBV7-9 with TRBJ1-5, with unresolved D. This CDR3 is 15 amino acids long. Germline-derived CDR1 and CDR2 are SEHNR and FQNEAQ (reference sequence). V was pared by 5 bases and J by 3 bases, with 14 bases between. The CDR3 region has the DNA TGTGCCAGCAGCCCGGACCCGGGAGACAATCAGCCCCAGCATTTT. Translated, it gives CASSPDPGDNQPQHF.

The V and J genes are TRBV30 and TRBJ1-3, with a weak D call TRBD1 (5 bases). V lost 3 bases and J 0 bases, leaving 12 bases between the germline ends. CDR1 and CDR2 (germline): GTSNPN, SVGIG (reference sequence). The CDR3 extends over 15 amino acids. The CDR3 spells CAWRGTGLSGNTIYF. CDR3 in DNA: TGTGCCTGGAGGGGGACGGGACTCTCTGGAAACACCATATATTTT.

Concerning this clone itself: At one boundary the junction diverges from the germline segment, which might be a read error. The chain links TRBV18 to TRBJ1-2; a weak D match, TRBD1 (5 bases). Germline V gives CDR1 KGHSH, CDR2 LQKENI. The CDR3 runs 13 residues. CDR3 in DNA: TGTGCCAGCTCACCCCTACAGGAAGGTGGCTACCCCTTC. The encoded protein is CASSPLQEGGYPF. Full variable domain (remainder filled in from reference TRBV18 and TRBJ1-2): NAGVMQNPRHLVRRRGQEARLRCSPMKGHSHVYWYRQLPEEGLKFMVYLQKENIIDESGMPKERFSAEFPKEGPSILRIQQVVRGDSAAYFCASSPLQEGGYPFGSGTRLTVV.

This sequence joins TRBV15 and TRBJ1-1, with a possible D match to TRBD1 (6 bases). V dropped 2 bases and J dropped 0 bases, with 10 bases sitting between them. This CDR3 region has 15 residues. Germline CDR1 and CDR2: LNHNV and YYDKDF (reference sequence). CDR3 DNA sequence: TGTGCCACCAGCAGAAGAGACAGGTTGAACACTGAAGCTTTCTTT. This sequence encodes CATSRRDRLNTEAFF. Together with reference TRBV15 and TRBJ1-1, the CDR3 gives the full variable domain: DAMVIQNPRYQVTQFGKPVTLSCSQTLNHNVMYWYQQKSSQAPKLLFHYYDKDFNNEADTPDNFQSRRPNTSFCFLDIRSPGLGDTAMYLCATSRRDRLNTEAFFGQGTRLTVV.

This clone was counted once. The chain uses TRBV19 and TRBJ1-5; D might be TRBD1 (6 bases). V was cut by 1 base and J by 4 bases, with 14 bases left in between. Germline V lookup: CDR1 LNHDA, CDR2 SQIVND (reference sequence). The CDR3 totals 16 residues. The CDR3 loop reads CASSIGRGGGNQPQHF. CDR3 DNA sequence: TGTGCCAGTAGTATAGGTCGAGGGGGGGGAAATCAGCCCCAGCATTTT.

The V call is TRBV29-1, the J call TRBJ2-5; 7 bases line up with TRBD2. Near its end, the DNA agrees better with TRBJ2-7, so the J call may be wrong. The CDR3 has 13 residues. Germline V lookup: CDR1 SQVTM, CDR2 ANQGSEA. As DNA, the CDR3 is TGCAGCGTTGGGGGGGGGAGGGTCCACGAGCAGTACTTC. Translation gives CSVGGGRVHEQYF.

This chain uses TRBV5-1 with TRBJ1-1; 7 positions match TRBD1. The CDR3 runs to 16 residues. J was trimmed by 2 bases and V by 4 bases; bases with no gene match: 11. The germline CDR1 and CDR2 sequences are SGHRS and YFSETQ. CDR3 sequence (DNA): TGCGCCAGCAGCATAAACCCCACAGGGGTAAACACTGAAGCTTTCTTT. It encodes CASSINPTGVNTEAFF.

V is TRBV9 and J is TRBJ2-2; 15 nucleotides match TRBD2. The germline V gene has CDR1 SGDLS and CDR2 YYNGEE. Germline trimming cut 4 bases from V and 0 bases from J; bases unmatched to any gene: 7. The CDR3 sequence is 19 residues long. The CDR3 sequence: CASSPRGLAGGPNTGELFF. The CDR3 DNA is TGTGCCAGCAGCCCAAGGGGACTAGCGGGGGGACCGAACACCGGGGAGCTGTTTTTT.

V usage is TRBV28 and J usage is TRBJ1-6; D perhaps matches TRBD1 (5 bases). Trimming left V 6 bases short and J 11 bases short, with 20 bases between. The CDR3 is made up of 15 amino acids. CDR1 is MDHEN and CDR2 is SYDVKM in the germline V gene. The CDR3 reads CASSPTQVYGAPLHF. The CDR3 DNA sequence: TGTGCCAGCAGCCCCACACAGGTTTACGGTGCACCCCTCCACTTT.

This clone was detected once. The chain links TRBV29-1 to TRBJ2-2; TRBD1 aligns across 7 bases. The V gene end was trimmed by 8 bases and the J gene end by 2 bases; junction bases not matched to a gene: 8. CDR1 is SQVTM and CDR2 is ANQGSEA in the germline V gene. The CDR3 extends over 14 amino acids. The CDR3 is CSIRQGLNTGELFF. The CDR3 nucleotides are TGCAGCATACGACAGGGCCTAAACACCGGGGAGCTGTTTTTT.

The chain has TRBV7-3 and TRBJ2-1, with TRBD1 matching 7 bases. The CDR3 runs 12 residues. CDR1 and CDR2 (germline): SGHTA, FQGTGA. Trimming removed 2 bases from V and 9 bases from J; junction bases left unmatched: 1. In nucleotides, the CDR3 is TGTGCCAGCAGCTTACAGGGGGTTGAGCAGTTCTTC. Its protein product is CASSLQGVEQFF.

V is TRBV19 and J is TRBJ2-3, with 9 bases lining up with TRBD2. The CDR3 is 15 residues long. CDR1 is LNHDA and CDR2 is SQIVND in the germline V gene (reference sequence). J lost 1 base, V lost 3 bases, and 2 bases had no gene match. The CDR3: CASSIGGRGTDTQYF. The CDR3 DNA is TGTGCCAGTAGTATTGGCGGGAGGGGCACAGATACGCAGTATTTT.

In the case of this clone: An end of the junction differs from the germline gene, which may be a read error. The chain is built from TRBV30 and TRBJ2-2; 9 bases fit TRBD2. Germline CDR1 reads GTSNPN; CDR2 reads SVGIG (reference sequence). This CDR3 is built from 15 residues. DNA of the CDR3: TGTGCCTGGAGTGTGGCTAGCGGGAACGCCGGGGAGCTGTTTTTT. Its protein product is CAWSVASGNAGELFF.

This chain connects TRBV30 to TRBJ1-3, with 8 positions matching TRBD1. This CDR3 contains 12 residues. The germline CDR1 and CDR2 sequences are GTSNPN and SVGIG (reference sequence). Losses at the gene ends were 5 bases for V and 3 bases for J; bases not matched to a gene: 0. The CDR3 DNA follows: TGTGCCTGGGACAGGGGTGGAAACACCATATATTTT. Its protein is CAWDRGGNTIYF. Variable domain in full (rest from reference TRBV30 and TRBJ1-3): SQTIHQWPATLVQPVGSPLSLECTVEGTSNPNLYWYRQAAGRGLQLLFYSVGIGQISSEVPQNLSASRPQDRQFILSSKKLLLSDSGFYLCAWDRGGNTIYFGEGSWLTVV.

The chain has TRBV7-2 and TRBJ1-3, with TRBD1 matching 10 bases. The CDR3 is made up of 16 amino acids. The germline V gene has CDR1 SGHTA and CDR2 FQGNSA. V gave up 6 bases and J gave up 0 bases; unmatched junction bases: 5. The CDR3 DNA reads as TGTGCCAGCAGTGGACAGGGGGGGTTCTCTGGAAACACCATATATTTT. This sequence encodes CASSGQGGFSGNTIYF.

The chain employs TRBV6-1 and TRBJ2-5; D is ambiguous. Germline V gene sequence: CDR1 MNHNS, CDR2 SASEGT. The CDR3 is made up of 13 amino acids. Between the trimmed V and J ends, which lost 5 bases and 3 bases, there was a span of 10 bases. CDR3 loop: CASSKWAEETQYF. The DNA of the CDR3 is TGTGCCAGCAGTAAGTGGGCCGAAGAGACCCAGTACTTC.

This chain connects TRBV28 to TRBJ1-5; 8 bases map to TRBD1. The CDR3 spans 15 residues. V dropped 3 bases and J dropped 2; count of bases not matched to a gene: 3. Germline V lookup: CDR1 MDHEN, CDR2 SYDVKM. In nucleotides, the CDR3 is TGTGCCAGCAGTTTCAGGGGGCATGGCAATCAGCCCCAGCATTTT. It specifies CASSFRGHGNQPQHF.

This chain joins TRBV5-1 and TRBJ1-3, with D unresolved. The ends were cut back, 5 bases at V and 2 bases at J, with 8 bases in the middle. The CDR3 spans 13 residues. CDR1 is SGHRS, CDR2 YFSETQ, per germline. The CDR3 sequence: CASSSSPGNTIYF. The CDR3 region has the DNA TGCGCCAGCAGTTCGAGTCCTGGAAACACCATATATTTT.